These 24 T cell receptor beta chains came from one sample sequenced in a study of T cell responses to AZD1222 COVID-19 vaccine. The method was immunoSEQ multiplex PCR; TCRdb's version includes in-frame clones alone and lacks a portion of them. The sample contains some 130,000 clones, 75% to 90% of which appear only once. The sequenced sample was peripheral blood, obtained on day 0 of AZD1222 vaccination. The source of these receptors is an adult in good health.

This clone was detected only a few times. In DNA, the CDR3 is TGTGCCAGCAGTGATGGACAGCCAAGGCAGCCCCAGCATTTT. Protein: CASSDGQPRQPQHF. The chain links TRBV6-6 to TRBJ1-5; D is possibly TRBD1 (6 bases). This CDR3 region has 14 residues. V gave up 5 bases and J gave up 7 bases, with 15 bases separating them. Germline lookup yields CDR1 MNHNY and CDR2 SVGAGI (reference sequence).

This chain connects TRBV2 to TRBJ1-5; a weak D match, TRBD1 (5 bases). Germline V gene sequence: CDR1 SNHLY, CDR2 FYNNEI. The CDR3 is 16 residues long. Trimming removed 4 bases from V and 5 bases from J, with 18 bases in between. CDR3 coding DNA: TGTGCCAGCAGTGCGTTTCCACAGGCTAGAGATCAGCCCCAGCATTTT. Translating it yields CASSAFPQARDQPQHF.

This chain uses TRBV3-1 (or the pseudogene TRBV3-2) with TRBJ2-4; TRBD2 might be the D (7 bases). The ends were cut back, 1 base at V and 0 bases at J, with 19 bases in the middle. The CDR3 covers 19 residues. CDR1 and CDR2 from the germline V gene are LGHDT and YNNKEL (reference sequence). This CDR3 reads CASSQARGGGGLAKNIQYF. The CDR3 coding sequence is TGTGCCAGCAGCCAAGCACGTGGAGGCGGGGGCCTAGCCAAAAACATTCAGTACTTC.

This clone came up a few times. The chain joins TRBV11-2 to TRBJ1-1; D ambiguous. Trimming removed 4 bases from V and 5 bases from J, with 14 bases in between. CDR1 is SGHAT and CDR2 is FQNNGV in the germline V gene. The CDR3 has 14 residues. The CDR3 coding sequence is TGTGCCAGCAGCTACCAGACTCAGATGACTGAAGCTTTCTTT. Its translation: CASSYQTQMTEAFF.

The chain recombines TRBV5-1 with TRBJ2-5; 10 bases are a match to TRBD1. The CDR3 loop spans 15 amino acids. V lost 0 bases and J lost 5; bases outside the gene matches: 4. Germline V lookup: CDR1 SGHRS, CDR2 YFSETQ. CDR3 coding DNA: TGCGCCAGCAGCTTGGGGGACAGGGGAAGGGAGACCCAGTACTTC. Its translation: CASSLGDRGRETQYF.

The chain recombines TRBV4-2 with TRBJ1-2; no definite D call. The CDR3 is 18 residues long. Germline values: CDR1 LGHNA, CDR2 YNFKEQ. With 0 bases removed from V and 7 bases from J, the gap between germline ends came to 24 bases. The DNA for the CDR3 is TGTGCCAGCAGCCAAGATAAACAGTCTGCCACACCCAGTCGTGGCTACACCTTC. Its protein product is CASSQDKQSATPSRGYTF.

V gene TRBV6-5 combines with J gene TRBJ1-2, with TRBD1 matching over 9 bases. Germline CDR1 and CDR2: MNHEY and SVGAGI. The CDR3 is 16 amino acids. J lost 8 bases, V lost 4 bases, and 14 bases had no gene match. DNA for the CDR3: TGTGCCAGCAGTTTCACGGACCGGGACAGGGCTTCCGGCTACACCTTC. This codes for CASSFTDRDRASGYTF.

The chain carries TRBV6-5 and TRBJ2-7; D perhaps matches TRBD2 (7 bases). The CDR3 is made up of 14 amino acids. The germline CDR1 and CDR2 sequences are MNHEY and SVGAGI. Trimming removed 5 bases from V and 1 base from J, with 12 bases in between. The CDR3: CASSQGRGSYEQYF. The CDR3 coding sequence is TGTGCCAGCAGTCAGGGGCGGGGGTCCTACGAGCAGTACTTC.

The CDR3 DNA sequence: TGTGCCAGCAGCCAGTATCAGAATGAGCAGTTCTTC. Translating gives CASSQYQNEQFF. This chain uses TRBV14 with TRBJ2-1; the D is unclear. The V end was cut by 3 bases, the J end by 7 bases, with 7 bases between. The germline V gene has CDR1 SGHDN and CDR2 FVKESK. The CDR3 extends over 12 amino acids.

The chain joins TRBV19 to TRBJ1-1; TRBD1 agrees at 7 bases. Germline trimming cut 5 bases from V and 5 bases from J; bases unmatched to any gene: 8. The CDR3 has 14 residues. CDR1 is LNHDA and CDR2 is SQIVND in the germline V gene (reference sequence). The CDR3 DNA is TGTGCCAGTAGTCGACAGGGCTCCAGGACTGAAGCTTTCTTT. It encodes CASSRQGSRTEAFF. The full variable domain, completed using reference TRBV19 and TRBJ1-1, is DGGITQSPKYLFRKEGQNVTLSCEQNLNHDAMYWYRQDPGQGLRLIYYSQIVNDFQKGDIAEGYSVSREKKESFPLTVTSAQKNPTAFYLCASSRQGSRTEAFFGQGTRLTVV.

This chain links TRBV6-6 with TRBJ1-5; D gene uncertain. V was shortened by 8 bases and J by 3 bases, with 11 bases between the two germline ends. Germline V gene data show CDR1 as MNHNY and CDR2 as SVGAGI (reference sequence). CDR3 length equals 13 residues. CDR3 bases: TGTGCCAGCGAAAAAGGAAACAATCAGCCCCAGCATTTT. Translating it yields CASEKGNNQPQHF.

The CDR3 region is CASSGPTGGNEQFF. CDR3 nucleotides: TGTGCCAGCAGCGGTCCAACAGGGGGCAATGAGCAGTTCTTC. V usage is TRBV5-4 and J usage is TRBJ2-1; 8 nucleotides agree with TRBD1. The V and J ends lost 4 bases and 6 bases, in that order; junction bases with no gene match: 6. CDR3 size: 14 residues. CDR1 and CDR2 (germline): SGHNT, YYREEE (reference sequence).

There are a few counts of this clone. In DNA, the CDR3 is TGTGCCAGCAGTTCCCCGGGGGATCGGAGCAACAATGAGCAGTTCTTC. This sequence encodes CASSSPGDRSNNEQFF. V usage is TRBV28 and J usage is TRBJ2-1, with D maybe TRBD2 (6 bases). V lost 4 bases and J lost 5, with 18 bases in between. Germline V lookup: CDR1 MDHEN, CDR2 SYDVKM. The length of the CDR3 is 16 residues.

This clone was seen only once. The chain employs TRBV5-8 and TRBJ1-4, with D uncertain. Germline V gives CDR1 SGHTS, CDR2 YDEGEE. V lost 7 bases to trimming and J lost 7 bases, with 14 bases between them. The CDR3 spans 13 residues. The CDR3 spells CASRLRFSEKLFF. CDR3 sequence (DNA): TGTGCCAGCCGACTACGTTTTAGTGAAAAACTGTTTTTT.

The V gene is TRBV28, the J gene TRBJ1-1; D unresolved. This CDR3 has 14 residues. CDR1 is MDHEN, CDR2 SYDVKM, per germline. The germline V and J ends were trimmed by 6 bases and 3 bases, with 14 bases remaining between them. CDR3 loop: CASSLGPGDTEAFF. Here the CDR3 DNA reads TGTGCCAGCAGCCTAGGGCCCGGGGACACTGAAGCTTTCTTT.

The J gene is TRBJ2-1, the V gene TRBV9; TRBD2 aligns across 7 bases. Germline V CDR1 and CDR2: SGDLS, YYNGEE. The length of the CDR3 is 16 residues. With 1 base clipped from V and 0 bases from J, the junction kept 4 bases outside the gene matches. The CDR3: CASSVWASGSYNEQFF. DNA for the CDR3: TGTGCCAGCAGCGTATGGGCTAGCGGCTCCTACAATGAGCAGTTCTTC.

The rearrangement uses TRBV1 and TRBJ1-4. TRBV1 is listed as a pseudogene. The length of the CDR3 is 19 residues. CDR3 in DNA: TGCACCAGCAGCCAAGAGAGTCGGAACCCTTCCCCAACTAATGAAAAACTGTTTTTT. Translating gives CTSSQESRNPSPTNEKLFF.

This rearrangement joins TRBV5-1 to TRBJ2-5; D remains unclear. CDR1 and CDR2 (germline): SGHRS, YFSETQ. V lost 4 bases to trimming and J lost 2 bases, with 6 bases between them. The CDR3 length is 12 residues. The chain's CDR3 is CASSQLQETQYF. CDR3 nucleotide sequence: TGCGCCAGCAGCCAACTTCAAGAGACCCAGTACTTC.

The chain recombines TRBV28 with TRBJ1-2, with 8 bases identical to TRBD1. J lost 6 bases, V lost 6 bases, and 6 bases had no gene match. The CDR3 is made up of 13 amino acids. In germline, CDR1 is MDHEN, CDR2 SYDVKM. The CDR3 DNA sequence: TGTGCCAGCAGCCCAGGGGGCGTTAATGGCTACACCTTC. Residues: CASSPGGVNGYTF.

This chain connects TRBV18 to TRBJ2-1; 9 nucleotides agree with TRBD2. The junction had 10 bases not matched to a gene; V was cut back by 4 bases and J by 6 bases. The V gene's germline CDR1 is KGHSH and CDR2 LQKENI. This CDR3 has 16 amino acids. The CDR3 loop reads CASSQLSGGGVNEQFF. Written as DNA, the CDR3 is TGTGCCAGCTCACAACTTAGCGGGGGAGGGGTCAATGAGCAGTTCTTC.

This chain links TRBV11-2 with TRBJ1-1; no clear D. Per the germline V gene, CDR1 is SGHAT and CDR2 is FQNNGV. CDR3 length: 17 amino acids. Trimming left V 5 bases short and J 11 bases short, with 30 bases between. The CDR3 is CASSRRRASYGNLGAFF. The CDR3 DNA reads TGTGCCAGCAGCCGCCGAAGGGCCTCGTATGGGAACCTCGGGGCTTTCTTT.

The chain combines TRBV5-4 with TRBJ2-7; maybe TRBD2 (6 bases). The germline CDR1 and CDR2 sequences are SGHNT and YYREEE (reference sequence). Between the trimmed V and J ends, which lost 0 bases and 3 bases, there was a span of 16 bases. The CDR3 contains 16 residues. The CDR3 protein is CASSLGSGVGGYEQYF. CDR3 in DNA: TGTGCCAGCAGCTTGGGGTCGGGGGTTGGCGGCTACGAGCAGTACTTC.

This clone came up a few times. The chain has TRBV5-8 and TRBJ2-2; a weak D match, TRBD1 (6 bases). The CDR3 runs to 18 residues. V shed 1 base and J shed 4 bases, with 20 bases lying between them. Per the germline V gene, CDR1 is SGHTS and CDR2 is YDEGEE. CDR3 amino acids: CASSLWLVGQGPTGELFF. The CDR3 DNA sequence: TGTGCCAGCAGCTTGTGGCTTGTTGGGCAGGGGCCCACCGGGGAGCTGTTTTTT.

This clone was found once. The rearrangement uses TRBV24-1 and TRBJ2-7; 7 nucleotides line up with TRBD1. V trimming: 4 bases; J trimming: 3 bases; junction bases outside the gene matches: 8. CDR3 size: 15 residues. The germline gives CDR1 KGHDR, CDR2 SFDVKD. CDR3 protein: CATSDSTGVNYEQYF. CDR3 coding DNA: TGTGCCACCAGTGACTCCACAGGGGTTAACTACGAGCAGTACTTC.